This T cell receptor (beta chain) was recovered during a study of spatial heterogeneity in lung cancer. Findings of the study overall: Expanded tumor TCRs that were ubiquitous appeared in blood more at resection than follow-up.

Described time point: sample taken at primary tumor resection. Unsorted whole RNA samples from tumor, nontumor lung or frozen PBMC were sequenced. On this clonotype itself: Its antigen remains unidentified.

TCRdb independently ran MiXCR on the 5' RACE reads; one entry per CDR3 protein. The top ten hold more than 40% of the sample, which has tens of thousands of distinct CDR3 sequences, approximately 12% seen once. This CDR3 is 14 amino acids long. Germline V CDR1 and CDR2: MNHEY, SMNVEV (reference sequence). Trimming took 5 bases from V and 4 from J, leaving 13 bases between them. Material: PBMCs, obtained at surgery. The TCR was taken from a male donor with early-stage non-small cell lung cancer. The chain recombines TRBV27 with TRBJ2-3; the D is unclear. The CDR3 spells CASSPMLVSDTQYF. As DNA, the CDR3 is TGTGCCAGCAGTCCCATGCTAGTGTCAGATACGCAGTATTTT.